The 20 T cell receptor beta chains given below trace back to one sample, sequenced in a study of cytomegalovirus exposure and HLA in healthy donors. Primers: 60 Vbeta forward and 13 Jbeta reverse. Clones were read by immunoSEQ multiplex PCR, and TCRdb kept only the in-frame ones, dropping some. The data contain approximately 200,000 clones, less than 85% of them singletons. The sample comprised PBMCs. These receptors originate from a girl aged 2 to 10 in good health and CMV-seronegative.

The genes are TRBV27 and TRBJ2-7, with 9 positions matching TRBD1. This CDR3 is 15 amino acids long. Germline loops: CDR1 MNHEY, CDR2 SMNVEV (reference sequence). Trimming cost V 3 bases and J 4 bases; bases outside gene matches: 7. The CDR3 protein is CASSFLGTGPYEQYF. The CDR3 DNA reads TGTGCCAGCAGTTTCCTGGGGACAGGGCCGTACGAGCAGTACTTC.

The rearrangement links TRBV6-1 to TRBJ1-4; D is possibly TRBD1 (6 bases). V was trimmed by 6 bases and J by 8 bases, leaving 10 bases between them. Germline-derived CDR1 and CDR2 are MNHNS and SASEGT. The CDR3 consists of 12 residues. As DNA, the CDR3 is TGTGCCAGCAGGGGAGGGGGAGAAAAACTGTTTTTT. This sequence encodes CASRGGGEKLFF.

V gene TRBV5-4 combines with J gene TRBJ2-3; 8 nucleotides line up with TRBD2. CDR3 size: 17 residues. J gave up 6 bases and V 0 bases, and 12 bases lay outside the gene matches. CDR1 is SGHNT and CDR2 is YYREEE in the germline V gene (reference sequence). CDR3 in DNA: TGTGCCAGCAGCTTGGCCCCCGGGAGGGCCGGTGCGGATACGCAGTATTTT. It codes for CASSLAPGRAGADTQYF. Full variable domain (remainder filled in from reference TRBV5-4 and TRBJ2-3): ETGVTQSPTHLIKTRGQQVTLRCSSQSGHNTVSWYQQALGQGPQFIFQYYREEENGRGNFPPRFSGLQFPNYSSELNVNALELDDSALYLCASSLAPGRAGADTQYFGPGTRLTVL.

V usage is TRBV5-4 and J usage is TRBJ2-5; D may be TRBD1 (6 bases). Looked up from germline, CDR1 is SGHNT and CDR2 is YYREEE (reference sequence). Trimming cost V 6 bases and J 5 bases, with 8 bases left between them. This CDR3 region has 11 residues. DNA for the CDR3: TGTGCCAGCAAGAGGGGGGAGACCCAGTACTTC. Protein sequence: CASKRGETQYF.

CDR3 residues: CASSLGTGGDYGYTF. Here the CDR3 DNA reads TGTGCCAGCAGTCTCGGGACAGGGGGCGACTATGGCTACACCTTC. V usage is TRBV4-2 and J usage is TRBJ1-2, with 12 bases lining up with TRBD1. V gave up 6 bases and J gave up 3 bases; unmatched junction bases: 5. The V gene's germline CDR1 is LGHNA and CDR2 YNFKEQ. The length of the CDR3 is 15 residues.

The rearrangement uses TRBV7-9 and TRBJ1-2; no clear D gene. V was clipped by 3 bases and J by 4 bases, with 9 bases between them. This CDR3 spans 13 amino acids. Germline assignment: CDR1 SEHNR and CDR2 FQNEAQ (reference sequence). CDR3 nucleotides: TGTGCCAGCAGCTTTTTCACAGCCTATGGCTACACCTTC. This translates into CASSFFTAYGYTF.

The chain employs TRBV4-2 and TRBJ1-2; D not certain. This CDR3 has 14 residues. Trimming cost V 1 base and J 1 base, with 7 bases left between them. Germline assignment: CDR1 LGHNA and CDR2 YNFKEQ. The CDR3 coding sequence is TGTGCCAGCAGCCAAGGGGAGGGTAACTATGGCTACACCTTC. It encodes CASSQGEGNYGYTF.

In its sample, this clone was seen once. The chain employs TRBV29-1 and TRBJ2-7; TRBD2 agrees at 8 bases. CDR1 and CDR2 (germline): SQVTM, ANQGSEA. This CDR3 is built from 14 residues. V trimming: 4 bases; J trimming: 6 bases; junction bases outside the gene matches: 11. The CDR3 region is CSVVVGAGGLEQYF. CDR3 bases: TGCAGCGTTGTCGTCGGGGCGGGAGGACTCGAGCAGTACTTC.

This chain uses TRBV6-5 with TRBJ1-2; 9 bases fit TRBD1. V was clipped by 0 bases and J by 6 bases; unmatched bases: 8. The V gene's germline CDR1 is MNHEY and CDR2 SVGAGI. The CDR3 runs 16 residues. CDR3: CASSYSALRTGDGYTF. The CDR3 DNA sequence: TGTGCCAGCAGTTACTCGGCTCTAAGGACAGGGGATGGCTACACCTTC.

This clone was observed a few times. V gene TRBV10-2 combines with J gene TRBJ1-5; TRBD1 is a possible D gene (6 bases). The V end lost 7 bases, the J end lost 8 bases, and 24 bases lay between the germline ends. CDR1 WSHSY and CDR2 SAAADI come from the germline V gene. The CDR3 runs 16 residues. CDR3 nucleotide sequence: TGCGCCAGCATGGGGTTTGGGGGCCGGCCCTTTGAGCCCCAGCATTTT. It specifies CASMGFGGRPFEPQHF.

The genes are TRBV5-1 and TRBJ2-7, with 7 bases that match TRBD2. This CDR3 region has 16 residues. V was clipped by 0 bases and J by 5 bases; unmatched bases: 11. Germline V gene data show CDR1 as SGHRS and CDR2 as YFSETQ. CDR3 amino acids: CASSLAGRGGTHEQYF. The CDR3 bases are TGCGCCAGCAGCTTGGCGGGCCGGGGAGGGACCCACGAGCAGTACTTC.

This clone was seen only a few times. This rearrangement joins TRBV4-2 to TRBJ1-2; TRBD1 matches at 7 bases. The CDR3 spans 17 residues. After removal of 2 bases from V and 6 bases from J, the junction contained 15 bases not matched to a gene. Germline CDR1 LGHNA, CDR2 YNFKEQ. This CDR3 reads CASSQPLSGGTVNGYTF. The CDR3 DNA reads TGTGCCAGCAGCCAACCCTTGTCTGGGGGGACAGTAAATGGCTACACCTTC.

Here the CDR3 DNA reads TGCGCCAGCAGCCAGGCCTGGGCGGGCGACTATGGCTACACCTTC. It specifies CASSQAWAGDYGYTF. The V call is TRBV4-1, the J call TRBJ1-2; the D is unclear. Per germline, CDR1 MGHRA and CDR2 YSYEKL. The CDR3 loop spans 15 amino acids. The V and J ends lost 3 bases and 3 bases respectively, with 14 bases between them.

The chain couples TRBV6-5 to TRBJ2-4; 7 bases are a match to TRBD1. The V gene's germline CDR1 is MNHEY and CDR2 SVGAGI. Unmatched junction bases numbered 5, after V lost 6 bases and J lost 0 bases. The CDR3 is 15 amino acids. CDR3 sequence reads: CASRPGTVAKNIQYF. For the CDR3, the DNA is TGTGCCAGCAGACCGGGGACAGTAGCCAAAAACATTCAGTACTTC.

The chain joins TRBV6-5 to TRBJ2-7, with 7 nucleotides matching TRBD2. Unmatched junction bases numbered 7, after V lost 6 bases and J lost 2 bases. CDR1 is MNHEY and CDR2 is SVGAGI in the germline V gene. This CDR3 spans 14 amino acids. The CDR3 region has the DNA TGTGCCAGCAGCCCAGGGACTAAAACCTACGAGCAGTACTTC. It is translated as CASSPGTKTYEQYF.

V is TRBV5-5 and J is TRBJ2-3; D may be TRBD2 (6 bases). Trimming left V 2 bases short and J 9 bases short, with 22 bases between. This CDR3 spans 16 amino acids. Germline lookup yields CDR1 SGHKS and CDR2 YYEKEE (reference sequence). CDR3 protein: CASSFAGGGAWGTQYF. CDR3 nucleotides: TGTGCCAGCAGCTTTGCGGGTGGAGGGGCCTGGGGGACGCAGTATTTT.

V usage is TRBV5-1 and J usage is TRBJ1-2; weak D call: TRBD1 (5 bases). Germline V lookup: CDR1 SGHRS, CDR2 YFSETQ. The CDR3 has 16 amino acids. With 4 bases removed from V and 4 bases from J, the gap between germline ends came to 20 bases. The CDR3 DNA sequence: TGCGCCAGCAGCCCGGAGACAGCCTCAATACTCTATGGCTACACCTTC. This sequence encodes CASSPETASILYGYTF.

The V call is TRBV11-2, the J call TRBJ1-2; no definite D call. Germline V gene sequence: CDR1 SGHAT, CDR2 FQNNGV. This CDR3 comprises 13 residues. V was cut by 2 bases and J by 7 bases, with 11 bases left in between. This CDR3 is CASSLNQRTGYTF. The CDR3 region has the DNA TGTGCCAGCAGCTTAAACCAGCGCACTGGCTACACCTTC.

This clone was seen a handful of times. This sequence joins TRBV19 and TRBJ1-5; D is undetermined. The CDR3 extends over 19 amino acids. Per germline, CDR1 LNHDA and CDR2 SQIVND (reference sequence). Deletions cut 4 bases from V and 1 base from J, with 23 bases between. CDR3 sequence reads: CASSTTHGGSGMSNQPQHF. CDR3 in DNA: TGTGCCAGTAGTACAACACATGGCGGGAGCGGCATGAGCAATCAGCCCCAGCATTTT.

This sequence joins TRBV18 and TRBJ1-3; 8 nucleotides line up with TRBD1. The V and J ends lost 2 bases and 9 bases, in that order; junction bases with no gene match: 3. Germline assignment: CDR1 KGHSH and CDR2 LQKENI. The CDR3 extends over 13 amino acids. This CDR3 reads CASSPEQGATIYF. The CDR3 nucleotides are TGTGCCAGCTCACCAGAGCAGGGGGCCACCATATATTTT.